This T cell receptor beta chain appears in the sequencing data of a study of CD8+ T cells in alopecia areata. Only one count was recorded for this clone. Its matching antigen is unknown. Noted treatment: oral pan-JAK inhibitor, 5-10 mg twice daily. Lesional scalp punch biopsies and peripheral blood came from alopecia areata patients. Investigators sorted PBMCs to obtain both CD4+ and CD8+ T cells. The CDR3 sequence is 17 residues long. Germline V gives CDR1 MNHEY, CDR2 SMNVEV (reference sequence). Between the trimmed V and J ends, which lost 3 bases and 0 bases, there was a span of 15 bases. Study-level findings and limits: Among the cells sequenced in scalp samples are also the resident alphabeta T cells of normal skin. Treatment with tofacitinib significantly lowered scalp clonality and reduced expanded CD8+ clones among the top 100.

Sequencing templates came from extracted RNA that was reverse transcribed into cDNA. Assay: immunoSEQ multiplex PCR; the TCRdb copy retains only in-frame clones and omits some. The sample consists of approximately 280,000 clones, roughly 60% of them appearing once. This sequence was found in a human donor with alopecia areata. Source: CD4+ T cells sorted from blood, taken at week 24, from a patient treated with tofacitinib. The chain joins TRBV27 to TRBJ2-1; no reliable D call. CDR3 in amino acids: CASSFYGSPSSYNEQFF. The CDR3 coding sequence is TGTGCCAGCAGTTTCTACGGGTCCCCCAGCTCCTACAATGAGCAGTTCTTC.